This T cell receptor beta chain emerged from a study of T cell clonotyping in hematopoietic cell transplantation (dated by TCRdb to 2020 to 2022). Regarding the research as a whole: A total of 120 to 150 blood samples were gathered in the study from 30 to 35 consecutive transplant recipients along with their related donors. Patients were recruited between September 2015 and January 2017 and followed until September 2020 or death.

With the immunoSEQ assay, which is a bias-controlled multiplex PCR relying on V- and J-specific primers, TCR beta CDR3 regions were amplified from genomic DNA. In a second PCR step, a proprietary barcode and Illumina adapter sequences were attached to the CDR3 amplicons. CDR3 libraries were sequenced on an Illumina MiSeq instrument. Per the original workflow: Export and quality control were performed with immunoSEQ Analyzer 3.0, and downstream analyses were performed with R Bioconductor and Immunarch. Repertoire metrics were calculated using only productive rearrangements within the normalized downsampled data set. Pathologically expanded clonotypes were defined as those larger than 5 templates in the normalized cohort. The Inverse Simpson Index served as the measure of repertoire diversity. To capture all clonotypes, the CMV-specificity analyses were run on the non-normalized data set. TCRdb re-hosts the immuneACCESS table, in-frame sequences only. Its copies lack some clones; in the studies checked, an unresolved V gene accounts for under half of them, and the cause for the rest is not known. V and J calls and clone size follow that table, whereas D and trimming were derived from the DNA. A total of more than 65,000 clones appear in this sample, about 94% of them only once. The ten largest clones capture around 1.6% of the sample.

CDR3 length: 13 amino acids, cysteine to phenylalanine. The entry retains the CDR3 DNA only, 39 bases that are in frame from base 1. V is reduced by 7 bases and J by 7 bases, leaving a spacing of 20 bases between them. CDR1 and CDR2 are read off the germline V gene as SQVTM and ANQGSEA. About this clone itself: The antigen it binds to is not known. Base qualities are not recorded, but no much larger clone differs from it by a single base.

Related transplant donors provided blood samples for TCR beta sequencing. Nuclei Lysis Solution was used to extract genomic DNA from fresh or cryopreserved unfractionated peripheral blood mononuclear cells. Findings and caveats that apply to the study as a whole: Just a small fraction of recipient repertoires overlapped with donor repertoires, and more than 95% appeared de novo at the given depth. The sample size was limited, and CD4 and CD8 repertoire contributions could not be separated because cells were not sorted. Broader posttransplant TCR repertoire diversity was predicted by donor and pretransplant recipient Inverse Simpson Index values. After transplant, TCR diversity in recipients dropped, and pathologically expanded clonotypes climbed progressively between day 30 and day 180.

The sequence was collected from a man aged 50 or older in good health. Some clones in this sample may be carry-over from other donors' samples. Sequencing was performed on peripheral blood mononuclear cells. The chain uses TRBV29-1 and TRBJ2-7, and perhaps TRBD1 as D gene, on 6 matching bases. The sequenced DNA: TGCAGCGCACGGACAGCGGCTTTGTCGGAGCAGTACTTC. This encodes CSARTAALSEQYF.